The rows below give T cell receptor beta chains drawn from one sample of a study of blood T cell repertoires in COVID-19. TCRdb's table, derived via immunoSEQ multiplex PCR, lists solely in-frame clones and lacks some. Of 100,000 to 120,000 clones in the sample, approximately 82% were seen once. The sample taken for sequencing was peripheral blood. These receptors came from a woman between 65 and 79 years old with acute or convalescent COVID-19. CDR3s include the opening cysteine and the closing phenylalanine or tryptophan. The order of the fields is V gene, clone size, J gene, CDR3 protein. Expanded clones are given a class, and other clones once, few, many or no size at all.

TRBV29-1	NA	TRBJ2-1	CSVEGSASSYNEQFF
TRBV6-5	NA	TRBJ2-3	CASSRGGAGTDTQYF
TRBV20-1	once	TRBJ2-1	CSASVIGGDYNEQFF
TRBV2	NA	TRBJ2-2	CASSATTNTGELFF
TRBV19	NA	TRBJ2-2	CATRPRWVIGTGELFF
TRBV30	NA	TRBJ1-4	CAWVEAPANEKLFF
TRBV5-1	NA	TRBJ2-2	CASSGGTDPPGELFF
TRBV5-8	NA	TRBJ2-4	CASTPLDREANIQYF
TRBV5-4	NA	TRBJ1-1	CASSLGGGRVNTEAFF
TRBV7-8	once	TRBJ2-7	CASSRALAGVNEQYF
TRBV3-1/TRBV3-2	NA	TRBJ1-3	CASSPRGNQGSGNTIYF
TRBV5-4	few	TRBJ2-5	CASSRGEGLKTQYF
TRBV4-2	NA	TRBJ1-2	CASSQAQGQKTNYGYTF
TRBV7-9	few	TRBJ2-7	CASSLAKGAPAEQYF
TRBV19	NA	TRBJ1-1	CASTSLTHLRVNTEAFF
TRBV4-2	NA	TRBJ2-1	CASSQEGLAGGNEQFF
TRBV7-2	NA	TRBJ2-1	CASSLGGPRNYNEQFF
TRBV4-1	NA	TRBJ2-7	CASSQVGGQKSYEQYF
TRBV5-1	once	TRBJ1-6	CASSPGQGDSPLHF
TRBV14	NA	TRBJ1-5	CASSQSLNGPQHF
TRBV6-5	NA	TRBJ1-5	CASSYGQGSDQPQHF
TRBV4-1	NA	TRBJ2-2	CASSPATSGRNTGELFF
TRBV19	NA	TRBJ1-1	CASTRGQGGWGTEAFF
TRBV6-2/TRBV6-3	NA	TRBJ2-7	CASSPGLAGNYEQYF
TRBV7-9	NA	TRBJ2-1	CASSLPAGPGGDEQFF
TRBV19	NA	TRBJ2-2	CASSIGQGANTGELFF
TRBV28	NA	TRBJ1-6	CASSPTGLGNSPLHF
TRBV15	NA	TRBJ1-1	CATGRDRDEAFF
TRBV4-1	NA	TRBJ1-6	CASSATGGGWNSPLHF
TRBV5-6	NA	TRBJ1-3	CASSLFAGRSPGNTIYF
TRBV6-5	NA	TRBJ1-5	CASHGTGVRQPQHF
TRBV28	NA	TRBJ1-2	CASSSTRGANYGYTF
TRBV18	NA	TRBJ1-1	CASSLSDRDRTEAFF
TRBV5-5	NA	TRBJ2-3	CASTSQGTDTQYF
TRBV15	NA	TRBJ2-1	CATSLGGHNEQFF
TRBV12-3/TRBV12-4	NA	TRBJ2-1	CASALGRGEQFF
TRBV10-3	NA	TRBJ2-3	CAISGAAGETDTQYF
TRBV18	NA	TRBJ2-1	CASSATSGPEQFF
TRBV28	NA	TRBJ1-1	CASSLGGGWGNTEAFF
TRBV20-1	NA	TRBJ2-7	CSAGDYEQYF
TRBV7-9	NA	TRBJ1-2	CASSFGQTGGGYTF
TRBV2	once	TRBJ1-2	CASGRGDYYGYTF
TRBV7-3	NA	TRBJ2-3	CASSTSRTDTQYF
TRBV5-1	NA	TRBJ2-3	CASSLGTTSDTQYF
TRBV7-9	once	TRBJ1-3	CASSSLSPRSGNTIYF
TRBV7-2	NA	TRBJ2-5	CASSTRRYQETQYF
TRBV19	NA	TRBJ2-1	CASSIGGEQFF
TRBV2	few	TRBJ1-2	CASGGPGQARGDYGYTF
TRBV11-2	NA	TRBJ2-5	CASSFHPRTSGQETQYF
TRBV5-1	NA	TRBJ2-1	CASSLGQGSYNEQFF
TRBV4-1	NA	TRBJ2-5	CASSQGLGLAGVEGETQYF
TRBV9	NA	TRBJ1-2	CASSGVSGTGPGYTF
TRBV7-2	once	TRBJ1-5	CASSLAIGGWQPQHF
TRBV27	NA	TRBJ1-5	CASRGQGAGQPQHF
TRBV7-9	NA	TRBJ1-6	CASSLAPLPDSPLHF
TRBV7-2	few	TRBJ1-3	CASSPDGGVTGNTIYF
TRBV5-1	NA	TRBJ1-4	CASSLGLEEKLFF